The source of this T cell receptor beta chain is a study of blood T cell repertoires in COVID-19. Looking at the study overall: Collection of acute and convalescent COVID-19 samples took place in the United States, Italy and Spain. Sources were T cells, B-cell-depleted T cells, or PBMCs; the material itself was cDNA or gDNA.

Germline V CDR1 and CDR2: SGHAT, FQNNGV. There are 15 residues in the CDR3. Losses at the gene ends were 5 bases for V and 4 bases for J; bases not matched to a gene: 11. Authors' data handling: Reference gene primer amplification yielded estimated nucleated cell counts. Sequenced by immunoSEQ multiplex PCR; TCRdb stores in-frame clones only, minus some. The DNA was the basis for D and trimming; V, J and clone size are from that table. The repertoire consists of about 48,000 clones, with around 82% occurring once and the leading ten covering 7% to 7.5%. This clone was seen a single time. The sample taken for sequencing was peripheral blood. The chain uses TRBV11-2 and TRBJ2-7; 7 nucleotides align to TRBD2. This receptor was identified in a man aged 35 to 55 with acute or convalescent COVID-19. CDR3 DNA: TGTGCCAGCAGCCTCGAGCGGGGAGGTGCGTACGAGCAGTACTTC. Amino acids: CASSLERGGAYEQYF.